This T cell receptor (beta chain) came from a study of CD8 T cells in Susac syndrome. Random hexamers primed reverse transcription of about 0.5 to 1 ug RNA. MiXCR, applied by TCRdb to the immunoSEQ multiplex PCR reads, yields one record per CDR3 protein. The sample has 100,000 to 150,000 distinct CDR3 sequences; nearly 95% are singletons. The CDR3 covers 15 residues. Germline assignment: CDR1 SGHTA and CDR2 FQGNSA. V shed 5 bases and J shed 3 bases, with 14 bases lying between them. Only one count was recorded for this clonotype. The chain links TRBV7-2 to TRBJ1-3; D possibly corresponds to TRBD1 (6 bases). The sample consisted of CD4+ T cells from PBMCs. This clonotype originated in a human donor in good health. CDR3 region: CASSLTGTNGNTIYF. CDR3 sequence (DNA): TGTGCCAGCAGCCTTACCGGGACAAATGGAAACACCATATATTTT. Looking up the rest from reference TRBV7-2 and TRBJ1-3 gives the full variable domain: GAGVSQSPSNKVTEKGKDVELRCDPISGHTALYWYRQSLGQGLEFLIYFQGNSAPDKSGLPSDRFSAERTGGSVSTLTIQRTQQEDSAVYLCASSLTGTNGNTIYFGEGSWLTVV.